This T cell receptor beta chain is from a study of CD8 T cells in Susac syndrome. RNA amounts of about 0.45 to 1 ug underwent reverse transcription with random hexamers. immunoSEQ multiplex PCR amplified TCR beta CDR3 across 54 Vbeta, 13 Jbeta. TCRdb reprocessed the immunoSEQ multiplex PCR reads with MiXCR, giving one entry per CDR3 protein. The sample records roughly 330,000 distinct CDR3 sequences, around 92% being singletons. The study, taken as a whole, reports: The study conceded that relatively few individuals underwent its TCR sequencing and HLA analysis.

Sequencing of TCR beta, carried out with a high-throughput approach, was applied to CD8+ and CD4+ T cells from the blood. TEMRA cells were enriched by FACS, while CD8+ and CD4+ T cells were obtained through a negative isolation that was performed magnetically. Note on this clonotype: Its antigen is still unknown.

The TCR was taken from a human donor with multiple sclerosis. Sequenced sample: CD4+ T cells from PBMCs.

The DNA for the CDR3 is TGTGCCAGCAGCTTATCCGGGACTAGCACAGATACGCAGTATTTT. Translating gives CASSLSGTSTDTQYF. The gene calls are TRBV7-3 and TRBJ2-3; weak D call: TRBD2 (6 bases). CDR1 SGHTA and CDR2 FQGTGA come from the germline V gene. Trimming took off 2 bases at V and 0 bases at J, with 9 bases between the two ends. The CDR3 loop spans 15 amino acids.